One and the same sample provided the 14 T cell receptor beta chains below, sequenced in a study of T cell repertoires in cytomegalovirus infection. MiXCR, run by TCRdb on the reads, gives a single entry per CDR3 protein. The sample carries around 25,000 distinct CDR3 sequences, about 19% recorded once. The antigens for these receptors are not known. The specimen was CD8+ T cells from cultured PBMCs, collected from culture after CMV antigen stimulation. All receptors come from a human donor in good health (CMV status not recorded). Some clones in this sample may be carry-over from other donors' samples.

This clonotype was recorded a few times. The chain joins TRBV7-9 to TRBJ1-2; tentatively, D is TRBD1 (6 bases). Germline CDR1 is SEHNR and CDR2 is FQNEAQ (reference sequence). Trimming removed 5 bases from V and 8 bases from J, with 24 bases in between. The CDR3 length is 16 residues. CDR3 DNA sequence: TGTGCCAGCAGCAGTCCATTCAGAGAGGGGGGCTCAGGCTACACCTTC. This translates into CASSSPFREGGSGYTF. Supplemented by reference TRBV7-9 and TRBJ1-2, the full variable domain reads DTGVSQNPRHKITKRGQNVTFRCDPISEHNRLYWYRQTLGQGPEFLTYFQNEAQLEKSRLLSDRFSAERPKGSFSTLEIQRTEQGDSAMYLCASSSPFREGGSGYTFGSGTRLTVV.

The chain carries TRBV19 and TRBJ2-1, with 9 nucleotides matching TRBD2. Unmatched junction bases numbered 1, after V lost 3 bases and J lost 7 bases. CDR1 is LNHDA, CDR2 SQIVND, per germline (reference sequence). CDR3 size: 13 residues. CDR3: CASSIGLANEQFF. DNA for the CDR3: TGTGCCAGTAGTATCGGACTAGCGAATGAGCAGTTCTTC.

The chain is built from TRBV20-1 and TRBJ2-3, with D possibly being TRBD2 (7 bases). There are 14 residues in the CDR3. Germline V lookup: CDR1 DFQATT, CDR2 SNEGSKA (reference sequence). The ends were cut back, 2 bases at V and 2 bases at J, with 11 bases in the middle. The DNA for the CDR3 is TGCAGTGCTAGACTGGGGGGGGCCACAGATACGCAGTATTTT. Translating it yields CSARLGGATDTQYF.

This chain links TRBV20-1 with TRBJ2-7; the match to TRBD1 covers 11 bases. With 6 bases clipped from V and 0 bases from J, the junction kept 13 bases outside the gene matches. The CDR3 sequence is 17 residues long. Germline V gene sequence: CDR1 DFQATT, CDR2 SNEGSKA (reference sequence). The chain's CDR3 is CSATRDRGVTSSYEQYF. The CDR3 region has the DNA TGCAGTGCGACTCGGGACAGGGGGGTTACAAGCTCCTACGAGCAGTACTTC.

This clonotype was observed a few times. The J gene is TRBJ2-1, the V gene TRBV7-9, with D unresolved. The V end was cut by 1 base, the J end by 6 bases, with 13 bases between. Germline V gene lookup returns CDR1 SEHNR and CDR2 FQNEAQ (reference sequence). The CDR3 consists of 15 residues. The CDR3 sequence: CASSLEASASNEQFF. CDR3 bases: TGTGCCAGCAGCTTAGAGGCATCCGCGAGCAATGAGCAGTTCTTC.

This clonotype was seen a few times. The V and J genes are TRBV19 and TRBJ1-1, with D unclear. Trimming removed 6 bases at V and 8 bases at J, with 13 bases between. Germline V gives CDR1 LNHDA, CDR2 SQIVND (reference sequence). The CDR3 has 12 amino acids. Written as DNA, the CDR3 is TGTGCCAGTAGCTCCCCCGGGTGGGAAGCTTTCTTT. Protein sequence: CASSSPGWEAFF.

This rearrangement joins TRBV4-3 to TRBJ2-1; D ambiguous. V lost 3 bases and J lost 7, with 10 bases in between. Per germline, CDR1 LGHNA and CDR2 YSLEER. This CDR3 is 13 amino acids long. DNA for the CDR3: TGCGCCAGCAGCCACGGCGCTGGGAATGAGCAGTTCTTC. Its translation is CASSHGAGNEQFF.

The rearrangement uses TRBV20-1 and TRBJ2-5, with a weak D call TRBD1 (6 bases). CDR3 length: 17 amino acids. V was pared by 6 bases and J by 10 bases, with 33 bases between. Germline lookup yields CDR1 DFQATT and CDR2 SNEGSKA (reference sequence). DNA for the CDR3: TGCAGTGCACACACAATCTCCGGGACATCCCCTTGGAGAGGCCAGTACTTC. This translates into CSAHTISGTSPWRGQYF.

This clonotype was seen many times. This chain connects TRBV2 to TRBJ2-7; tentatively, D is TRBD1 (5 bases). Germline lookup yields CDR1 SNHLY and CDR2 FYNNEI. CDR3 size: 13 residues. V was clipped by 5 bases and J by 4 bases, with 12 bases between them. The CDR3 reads CASSPGLRYEQYF. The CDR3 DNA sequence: TGTGCCAGCAGTCCAGGGTTAAGGTACGAGCAGTACTTC.

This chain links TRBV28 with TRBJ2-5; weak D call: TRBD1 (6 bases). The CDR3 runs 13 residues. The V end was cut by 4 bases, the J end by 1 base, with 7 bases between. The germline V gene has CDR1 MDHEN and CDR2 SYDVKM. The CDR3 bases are TGTGCCAGCAGTTGGGACATCCAAGAGACCCAGTACTTC. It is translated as CASSWDIQETQYF. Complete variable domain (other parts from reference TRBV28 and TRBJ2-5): DVKVTQSSRYLVKRTGEKVFLECVQDMDHENMFWYRQDPGLGLRLIYFSYDVKMKEKGDIPEGYSVSREKKERFSLILESASTNQTSMYLCASSWDIQETQYFGPGTRLLVL.

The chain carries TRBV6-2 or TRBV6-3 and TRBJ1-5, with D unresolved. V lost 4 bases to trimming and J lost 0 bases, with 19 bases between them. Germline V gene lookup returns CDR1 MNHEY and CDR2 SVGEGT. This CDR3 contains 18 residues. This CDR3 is CASSSPASTRASNQPQHF. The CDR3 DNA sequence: TGTGCCAGCAGTTCCCCGGCTTCCACCCGGGCTAGCAATCAGCCCCAGCATTTT.

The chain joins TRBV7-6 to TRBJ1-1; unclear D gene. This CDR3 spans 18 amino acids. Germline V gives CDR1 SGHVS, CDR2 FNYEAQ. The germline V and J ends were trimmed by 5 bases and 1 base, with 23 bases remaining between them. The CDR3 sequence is CASSKNAWASVGNTEAFF. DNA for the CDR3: TGTGCCAGCAGCAAAAACGCGTGGGCCTCGGTCGGGAACACTGAAGCTTTCTTT.

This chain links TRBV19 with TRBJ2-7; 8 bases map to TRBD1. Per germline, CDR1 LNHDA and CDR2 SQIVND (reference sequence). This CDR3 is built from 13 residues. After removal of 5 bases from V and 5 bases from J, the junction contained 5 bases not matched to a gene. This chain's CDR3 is CASSGQGWHEQYF. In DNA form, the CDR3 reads TGTGCCAGTAGTGGACAGGGCTGGCACGAGCAGTACTTC.

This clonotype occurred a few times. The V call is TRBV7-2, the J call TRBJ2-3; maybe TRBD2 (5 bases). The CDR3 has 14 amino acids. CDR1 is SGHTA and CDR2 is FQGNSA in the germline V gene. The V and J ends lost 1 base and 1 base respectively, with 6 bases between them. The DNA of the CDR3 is TGTGCCAGCAGCTTAGTGCGGGGCACAGATACGCAGTATTTT. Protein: CASSLVRGTDTQYF.